One sample yielded the 9 T cell receptor beta chains listed below, sequenced in a study of cytomegalovirus exposure and HLA in healthy donors listed by TCRdb under 2017. The method was the immunoSEQ multiplex PCR assay. For the multiplex PCR, a mixture combining 60 forward primers for TCR Vbeta segments and 13 reverse primers for TCR Jbeta segments was used. Entries here come from immuneACCESS through TCRdb and include only in-frame sequences with V and J called. Some clones fail to appear in such tables; in the studies checked, an unresolved V gene covers under half of the shortfall, and the cause of the remainder is unknown. In this sample the table shows 150,000 to 180,000 clones, around 75% of which occur a single time. About 1.3% of the sample is taken by the ten largest. The sample comprised PBMCs. The source is a man aged 18 to 29 in good health and CMV-seronegative.

The chain carries TRBV10-2 and TRBJ2-2; 8 bases line up with TRBD1. The J segment lost 5 bases and the V segment lost 4 bases, leaving 6 bases of the junction unmatched. The CDR3 is 15 residues long. CDR1 and CDR2 (germline): WSHSY, SAAADI. CDR3 loop: CASSGTGRRTGELFF. CDR3 coding DNA: TGCGCCAGCAGTGGGACAGGGAGGCGTACCGGGGAGCTGTTTTTT.

The chain is built from TRBV18 and TRBJ2-5, with no clear D. V lost 3 bases and J lost 5, with 19 bases in between. Germline CDR1 reads KGHSH; CDR2 reads LQKENI. The CDR3 sequence is 16 residues long. CDR3 region: CASSPLPASGGETQYF. The CDR3 DNA reads as TGTGCCAGCTCACCTCTCCCGGCCTCGGGTGGGGAGACCCAGTACTTC.

The V gene is TRBV27, the J gene TRBJ2-1, with TRBD2 identical over 7 bases. CDR1 MNHEY and CDR2 SMNVEV come from the germline V gene (reference sequence). The CDR3 is made up of 15 amino acids. Germline trimming cut 2 bases from V and 7 bases from J; bases unmatched to any gene: 8. Here the CDR3 reads CASSLVGGPGNEQFF. In DNA form, the CDR3 reads TGTGCCAGCAGTTTAGTGGGAGGGCCCGGGAATGAGCAGTTCTTC.

This clone was observed a single time. This chain links TRBV20-1 with TRBJ2-5; TRBD2 might be the D (5 bases). The CDR3 length is 11 residues. The germline V gene encodes CDR1 DFQATT and CDR2 SNEGSKA (reference sequence). CDR3 bases: TGCAGGGCCCCGGGGCAAGAGACCCAGTACTTC. It specifies CRAPGQETQYF.

This clone was counted only a few times. The chain uses TRBV27 and TRBJ1-1, with unresolved D. CDR1 and CDR2 from the germline V gene are MNHEY and SMNVEV (reference sequence). The CDR3 loop spans 14 amino acids. Deletions cut 0 bases from V and 4 bases from J, with 9 bases between. The CDR3 loop reads CASSLSVAFTEAFF. For the CDR3, the DNA is TGTGCCAGCAGTTTATCGGTGGCTTTCACTGAAGCTTTCTTT.

This clone was found once. The V call is TRBV23-1, the J call TRBJ2-1, with 15 bases matching TRBD2. TRBV23-1 is noted as an ORF with a role that remains uncertain. The junction had 7 bases not matched to a gene; V was cut back by 4 bases and J by 9 bases. This CDR3 is 16 amino acids long. The CDR3 spells CASSPGTSGRFGEQFF. CDR3 coding DNA: TGCGCCAGCAGTCCCGGGACTAGCGGGAGGTTCGGTGAGCAGTTCTTC.

CDR3 sequence reads: CASRFTGSLEAQHF. The CDR3 nucleotides read TGTGCCAGCCGATTCACCGGGTCTCTTGAGGCCCAGCATTTT. The chain couples TRBV27 to TRBJ1-5; D is uncertain. This CDR3 is 14 amino acids long. V shed 8 bases and J shed 11 bases, with 22 bases lying between them. Germline V gives CDR1 MNHEY, CDR2 SMNVEV (reference sequence).

This sequence joins TRBV6-5 and TRBJ1-1; TRBD1 is a possible D gene (5 bases). CDR1 is MNHEY and CDR2 is SVGAGI in the germline V gene. There are 11 residues in the CDR3. Trimming left V 6 bases short and J 6 bases short, with 8 bases between. The chain's CDR3 is CASSQGPEAFF. The CDR3 nucleotides read TGTGCCAGCAGCCAGGGCCCTGAAGCTTTCTTT.

V usage is TRBV27 and J usage is TRBJ2-1; 14 nucleotides match TRBD2. J lost 10 bases, V lost 2 bases, and 7 bases had no gene match. This CDR3 contains 16 residues. The V gene's germline CDR1 is MNHEY and CDR2 SMNVEV (reference sequence). The DNA of the CDR3 is TGTGCCAGCAGTTTACAGGGACTAGCGGGAGTGGAAGAGCAGTTCTTC. Translation gives CASSLQGLAGVEEQFF.